What follows are 30 T cell receptor beta chains derived from one specimen sequenced in a study of T cells in Graves' hyperthyroidism and ophthalmopathy. Amplification yielded TCR beta CDR3 regions, with RNA transcripts as the source. HTBI primers were the set used in a first-round RT-PCR of the TCR CDR3. TCRdb called the multiplex PCR reads again in MiXCR, with one record for every CDR3 protein. The table has 600,000 or so distinct CDR3 sequences, about a sixth seen once. The sequencing input was blood. The receptor set was obtained from a woman younger than 45 with Graves' hyperthyroidism.

This clonotype came up a few times. At one end, the junction sequence differs from germline, possibly due to a read error. The chain has TRBV7-7 and TRBJ2-5; D possibly corresponds to TRBD2 (6 bases). The germline V gene has CDR1 SSHAT and CDR2 FNYEAQ (reference sequence). There are 14 residues in the CDR3. The CDR3 DNA reads as TGTGCTAGCAGCCAGAAGGGACTTCAAGAGACCCAGTACTTC. As protein: CASSQKGLQETQYF.

This clonotype was seen at least ten times. The gene calls are TRBV3-1 and TRBJ2-3, with 9 bases lining up with TRBD1. CDR1 is LGHDT, CDR2 YNNKEL, per germline (reference sequence). The J segment lost 6 bases and the V segment lost 0 bases, leaving 10 bases of the junction unmatched. The CDR3 has 17 residues. The CDR3: CASSQDLGTGTSDTQYF. In nucleotides, the CDR3 is TGTGCCAGCAGCCAAGATCTCGGGACAGGGACGTCGGATACGCAGTATTTT.

The chain carries TRBV19 and TRBJ2-1, with TRBD2 identical over 7 bases. Trimming took 4 bases from V and 5 from J; bases not matched to a gene: 11. The germline V gene encodes CDR1 LNHDA and CDR2 SQIVND (reference sequence). The CDR3 has 16 residues. CDR3 region: CASSKSGGRPNNEQFF. DNA for the CDR3: TGTGCCAGTAGTAAGTCCGGCGGGAGACCCAACAATGAGCAGTTCTTC.

This clonotype has more than one count but fewer than ten. The chain is built from TRBV2 and TRBJ1-5; D is uncertain. The CDR3 has 13 residues. Germline CDR1 and CDR2: SNHLY and FYNNEI. V was shortened by 7 bases and J by 6 bases, with 13 bases between the two germline ends. CDR3 loop: CASKETDTQPQHF. CDR3 DNA: TGTGCCAGCAAAGAAACAGATACTCAGCCCCAGCATTTT. Complete variable domain (other parts from reference TRBV2 and TRBJ1-5): EPEVTQTPSHQVTQMGQEVILRCVPISNHLYFYWYRQILGQKVEFLVSFYNNEISEKSEIFDDQFSVERPDGSNFTLKIRSTKLEDSAMYFCASKETDTQPQHFGDGTRLSIL.

This clonotype was found a few times. As DNA, the CDR3 is TGCAGTGCTGGCCACGGGGTTCAGCCCCAGCATTTT. Amino acids: CSAGHGVQPQHF. The chain employs TRBV20-1 and TRBJ1-5; D not certain. Trimming shortened V by 5 bases and J by 6 bases, and 11 bases separated the two germline ends. The length of the CDR3 is 12 residues. CDR1 is DFQATT, CDR2 SNEGSKA, per germline (reference sequence).

As regards this clonotype: This likely comes from a read error, as the CDR3 has no conserved phenylalanine or tryptophan at its end. This sequence joins TRBV29-1 and TRBJ1-1, with unresolved D. The CDR3 has 12 amino acids. Germline V CDR1 and CDR2: SQVTM, ANQGSEA. V dropped 7 bases and J dropped 4 bases, with 13 bases sitting between them. The CDR3 coding sequence is TGCAGCGCCCACAAGGGTGTCACTGAAGCTTTCTCT. It encodes CSAHKGVTEAFS.

This clonotype has ten or more counts. The J gene is TRBJ2-7, the V gene TRBV13, with 11 bases lining up with TRBD2. J was trimmed by 6 bases and V by 5 bases; bases with no gene match: 6. Germline V gene lookup returns CDR1 PRHDT and CDR2 FYEKMQ (reference sequence). This CDR3 has 14 residues. The CDR3 bases are TGTGCCAGCAGCCCGGGACTAGCGGATGGCGAGCAGTACTTC. This encodes CASSPGLADGEQYF.

This clonotype appeared a few times. It may be a read error: a sequence one base away is much more abundant. The gene calls are TRBV7-2 and TRBJ2-5; 7 positions agree with TRBD1. The CDR3 consists of 14 residues. CDR1 is SGHTA, CDR2 FQGNSA, per germline. CDR3 DNA: TGTGCCAGCAGTGAGCCGGGACAGAAAGAGACCCAGTGCTTC. This codes for CASSEPGQKETQCF.

At least ten counts were recorded for this clonotype. J is TRBJ1-6 and V is TRBV7-8; 10 bases are a match to TRBD1. The ends lost 5 bases at V and 6 bases at J; junction bases unmatched: 4. CDR1 and CDR2 from the germline V gene are SGHVS and FQNEAQ. The CDR3 totals 15 residues. The CDR3 DNA is TGTGCCAGCAGCAAGGGGACAGGGGTTAATTCACCCCTCCACTTT. Its protein product is CASSKGTGVNSPLHF.

The J gene is TRBJ2-1, the V gene TRBV20-1; possibly TRBD1 or TRBD2 for D (5 bases each). Deletions cut 3 bases from V and 6 bases from J, with 18 bases between. The CDR3 spans 15 residues. Germline V CDR1 and CDR2: DFQATT, SNEGSKA (reference sequence). The CDR3 nucleotides are TGCAGTGCTAGCGGATTGTTGGGTGGGGGCAATGAGCAGTTCTTC. Protein: CSASGLLGGGNEQFF.

The table lists this clonotype with many counts. The chain has TRBV5-1 and TRBJ2-3, with 8 bases fitting TRBD2. Unmatched junction bases numbered 11, after V lost 5 bases and J lost 3 bases. CDR1 and CDR2 (germline): SGHRS, YFSETQ. The CDR3 is 16 amino acids. The CDR3 spells CASSLSSSGLTDTQYF. DNA for the CDR3: TGCGCCAGCAGTCTAAGTTCTAGCGGGTTGACAGATACGCAGTATTTT.

The chain combines TRBV14 with TRBJ2-1; no reliable D call. Germline V lookup: CDR1 SGHDN, CDR2 FVKESK. The CDR3 has 13 residues. With 1 base removed from V and 10 bases from J, the gap between germline ends came to 11 bases. In DNA form, the CDR3 reads TGTGCCAGCAGCCAAGGGAGTTCACCGGAGCAGTTCTTC. This gives the protein CASSQGSSPEQFF.

This clonotype was seen many times. The chain couples TRBV27 to TRBJ2-1; D remains unclear. The V end was cut by 3 bases, the J end by 8 bases, with 11 bases between. Germline V gene data show CDR1 as MNHEY and CDR2 as SMNVEV (reference sequence). This CDR3 is built from 13 residues. In nucleotides, the CDR3 is TGTGCCAGCAGTTTGTCCCTGGGGTATGAGCAGTTCTTC. Translating it yields CASSLSLGYEQFF.

This clonotype was picked up many times. The V and J genes are TRBV20-1 and TRBJ1-1; possible D gene TRBD1, 5 bases. With 7 bases removed from V and 4 bases from J, the gap between germline ends came to 25 bases. This CDR3 has 16 residues. Germline assignment: CDR1 DFQATT and CDR2 SNEGSKA (reference sequence). The CDR3 DNA reads as TGCAGTGTTACCGATCCGGGACGAACTTTGGGCACTGAAGCTTTCTTT. Translating it yields CSVTDPGRTLGTEAFF.

This clonotype was counted many times. CDR3 residues: CASSPAGQGMTEAFF. The CDR3 DNA reads as TGTGCCAGCAGTCCTGCGGGACAGGGAATGACTGAAGCTTTCTTT. The chain combines TRBV6-2 or TRBV6-3 with TRBJ1-1; 9 bases line up with TRBD1. The CDR3 sequence is 15 residues long. J gave up 5 bases and V 5 bases, and 9 bases lay outside the gene matches. CDR1 and CDR2 (germline): MNHEY, SVGEGT.

This chain links TRBV3-1 with TRBJ2-3, with 12 bases aligning to TRBD2. From germline, CDR1 is LGHDT and CDR2 YNNKEL (reference sequence). V was pared by 4 bases and J by 4 bases, with 9 bases of the junction left unmatched. The CDR3 has 17 amino acids. In DNA form, the CDR3 reads TGTGCCAGCAGCCGCAGACTAGCGGGAGCGGTGGCAGATACGCAGTATTTT. It is translated as CASSRRLAGAVADTQYF.

This clonotype was seen ten or more times. The chain carries TRBV5-1 and TRBJ1-1; D is unclear. Trimming took off 0 bases at V and 6 bases at J, with 12 bases between the two ends. Germline values: CDR1 SGHRS, CDR2 YFSETQ. CDR3 length equals 14 residues. CDR3 DNA: TGCGCCAGCAGCTTGGTCCTCGGGATCCCTGAAGCTTTCTTT. Translation gives CASSLVLGIPEAFF.

This clonotype was detected only once. With a much larger clone just one base away, this may be a read error. The chain employs TRBV12-3 or TRBV12-4 and TRBJ2-1; D is possibly TRBD1 (6 bases). The CDR3 is 12 residues long. Here the CDR3 reads CTSSTGSEEQFF. The CDR3, as DNA: TGTACCAGCAGTACAGGGTCAGAGGAGCAGTTCTTC.

This clonotype was seen a handful of times. The chain has TRBV27 and TRBJ2-1, with 8 bases fitting TRBD2. V gave up 4 bases and J gave up 3 bases; unmatched junction bases: 8. CDR1 MNHEY and CDR2 SMNVEV come from the germline V gene (reference sequence). The CDR3 spans 16 residues. The CDR3 DNA follows: TGTGCCAGCAGTTCCTCTAGCGGGTCCTTCTACAATGAGCAGTTCTTC. This sequence encodes CASSSSSGSFYNEQFF.

This chain connects TRBV14 to TRBJ1-2; 7 bases match TRBD1. This CDR3 region has 12 residues. CDR1 SGHDN and CDR2 FVKESK come from the germline V gene. With V trimmed by 5 bases and J by 5 bases, 2 bases remained unmatched. Here the CDR3 reads CASSEQGYGYTF. CDR3 sequence (DNA): TGTGCCAGCAGCGAACAGGGGTATGGCTACACCTTC.

This clonotype showed up many times. J is TRBJ1-1 and V is TRBV12-3 or TRBV12-4; D not certain. The CDR3 contains 15 residues. Between the trimmed V and J ends, which lost 3 bases and 1 base, there was a span of 12 bases. DNA for the CDR3: TGTGCCAGCAGTTTTTGGTGGCAGTCGAACACTGAAGCTTTCTTT. This sequence encodes CASSFWWQSNTEAFF.

This clonotype was found many times. The genes are TRBV2 and TRBJ1-1; a weak D match, TRBD1 (5 bases). The CDR3 has 14 residues. Germline assignment: CDR1 SNHLY and CDR2 FYNNEI. Trimming shortened V by 1 base and J by 3 bases, and 9 bases separated the two germline ends. CDR3 sequence reads: CASSEEGRYTEAFF. DNA for the CDR3: TGTGCCAGCAGTGAAGAGGGGCGGTACACTGAAGCTTTCTTT.

This clonotype has a single count. DNA for the CDR3: TGCAGTGCTAGAGATACGAGGGGACCCACCCACGAGCAGTACTTC. Translation: CSARDTRGPTHEQYF. The rearrangement uses TRBV20-1 and TRBJ2-7; either TRBD1 or TRBD2 may fit D (5 bases each). Trimming stripped 0 bases from V and 5 bases from J, with 17 bases between. Per germline, CDR1 DFQATT and CDR2 SNEGSKA (reference sequence). CDR3 size: 15 residues.

This clonotype was detected a few times. The rearrangement uses TRBV18 and TRBJ2-6, with D perhaps TRBD1 or TRBD2 (6 bases each). The V gene's germline CDR1 is KGHSH and CDR2 LQKENI. With 6 bases removed from V and 1 base from J, the gap between germline ends came to 13 bases. The CDR3 has 16 amino acids. The CDR3 is CASSRRGESGANVLTF. CDR3 in DNA: TGTGCCAGCTCCCGAAGGGGGGAATCTGGGGCCAACGTCCTGACTTTC.

This clonotype was recorded many times. The chain recombines TRBV7-2 with TRBJ2-1, with 8 bases matching TRBD1. The CDR3 extends over 13 amino acids. The J segment lost 8 bases and the V segment lost 3 bases, leaving 3 bases of the junction unmatched. The germline gives CDR1 SGHTA, CDR2 FQGNSA. The CDR3 reads CASSFMDRDEQFF. As DNA, the CDR3 is TGTGCCAGCAGCTTTATGGACAGGGATGAGCAGTTCTTC. Filled out from reference TRBV7-2 and TRBJ2-1, the complete variable domain reads GAGVSQSPSNKVTEKGKDVELRCDPISGHTALYWYRQSLGQGLEFLIYFQGNSAPDKSGLPSDRFSAERTGGSVSTLTIQRTQQEDSAVYLCASSFMDRDEQFFGPGTRLTVL.

The rearrangement links TRBV27 to TRBJ2-1; 8 bases map to TRBD2. After removal of 8 bases from V and 5 bases from J, the junction contained 14 bases not matched to a gene. CDR3 length equals 16 residues. From germline, CDR1 is MNHEY and CDR2 SMNVEV (reference sequence). CDR3: CASRPGGLGPHNEQFF. DNA of the CDR3: TGTGCCAGCCGCCCGGGGGGGCTAGGACCCCACAATGAGCAGTTCTTC.

Notes on this clonotype: A read error is possible here, since a much larger clone lies one base away. The chain couples TRBV20-1 to TRBJ2-1; maybe TRBD2 (5 bases). The CDR3 has 12 residues. CDR1 DFQATT and CDR2 SNEGSKA come from the germline V gene (reference sequence). CDR3 in amino acids: CSAKGSYNVQFF. CDR3 DNA: TGCAGTGCTAAAGGGAGTTACAATGTGCAGTTCTTC.

This clonotype was seen at least ten times. This chain connects TRBV7-3 to TRBJ2-3; TRBD2 matches 9 bases. Per the germline V gene, CDR1 is SGHTA and CDR2 is FQGTGA. The CDR3 runs to 16 residues. V shed 5 bases, J shed 3 bases, and the junction held 9 bases outside the gene matches. CDR3 sequence reads: CASSSSGSRWTDTQYF. The CDR3 region has the DNA TGTGCCAGCAGCAGTAGCGGGAGTCGTTGGACAGATACGCAGTATTTT.

A word on this clonotype: A much larger clone lies one base from this, so it may be a read error. This CDR3 is missing its conserved last phenylalanine or tryptophan, likely due to a read error. The V gene is TRBV2, the J gene TRBJ2-7; 13 positions match TRBD2. V shed 6 bases, J shed 3 bases, and the junction held 5 bases outside the gene matches. CDR3 length: 15 residues. From germline, CDR1 is SNHLY and CDR2 FYNNEI. DNA of the CDR3: TGTGCCAGCAGCGGGACTAGCGGGGTGGTCTACGAGCAGTACCTC. Translated: CASSGTSGVVYEQYL.

This clonotype occurred many times. V and J are TRBV6-2 or TRBV6-3 and TRBJ2-1, with 7 bases that match TRBD2. The CDR3 has 14 residues. CDR1 is MNHEY, CDR2 SVGEGT, per germline. With V trimmed by 7 bases and J by 7 bases, 10 bases remained unmatched. CDR3 protein: CASIRGGSSNEQFF. The CDR3 DNA reads as TGTGCCAGCATACGGGGCGGGAGTTCTAATGAGCAGTTCTTC.